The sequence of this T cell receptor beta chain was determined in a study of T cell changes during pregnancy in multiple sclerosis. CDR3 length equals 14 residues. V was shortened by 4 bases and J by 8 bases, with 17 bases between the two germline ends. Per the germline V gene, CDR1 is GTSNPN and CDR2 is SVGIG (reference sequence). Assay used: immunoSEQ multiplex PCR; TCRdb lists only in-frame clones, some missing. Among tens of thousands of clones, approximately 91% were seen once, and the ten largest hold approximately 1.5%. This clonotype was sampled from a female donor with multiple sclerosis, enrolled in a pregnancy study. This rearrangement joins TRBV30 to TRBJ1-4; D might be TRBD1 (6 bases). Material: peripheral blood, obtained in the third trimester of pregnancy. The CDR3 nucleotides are TGTGCCTGGAATTTGCGGGGGCTATCGGAAAAACTGTTTTTT. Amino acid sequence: CAWNLRGLSEKLFF.